This TCR beta chain is drawn from a study of technical replicates of blood from a few donors. Assay used: immunoSEQ multiplex PCR; TCRdb lists only in-frame clones, some missing. The top ten clones hold approximately 0.37% of a sample with approximately 99,000 clones, approximately 96% of them seen once. Trimming at V came to 2 bases and at J to 5 bases, leaving 9 bases not matched to a gene. Germline V lookup: CDR1 MDHEN, CDR2 SYDVKM. The CDR3 loop spans 16 amino acids. The sequencing sample was made of T cells isolated from PBMCs. The clonotype comes from a human donor in good health. V is TRBV28 and J is TRBJ1-5; 7 nucleotides align to TRBD1. The DNA for the CDR3 is TGTGCCAGCAGTTTACCCTTGACAGGGACGGATCAGCCCCAGCATTTT. It encodes CASSLPLTGTDQPQHF. The entire variable domain, with the rest obtained from reference TRBV28 and TRBJ1-5, is as follows: DVKVTQSSRYLVKRTGEKVFLECVQDMDHENMFWYRQDPGLGLRLIYFSYDVKMKEKGDIPEGYSVSREKKERFSLILESASTNQTSMYLCASSLPLTGTDQPQHFGDGTRLSIL.